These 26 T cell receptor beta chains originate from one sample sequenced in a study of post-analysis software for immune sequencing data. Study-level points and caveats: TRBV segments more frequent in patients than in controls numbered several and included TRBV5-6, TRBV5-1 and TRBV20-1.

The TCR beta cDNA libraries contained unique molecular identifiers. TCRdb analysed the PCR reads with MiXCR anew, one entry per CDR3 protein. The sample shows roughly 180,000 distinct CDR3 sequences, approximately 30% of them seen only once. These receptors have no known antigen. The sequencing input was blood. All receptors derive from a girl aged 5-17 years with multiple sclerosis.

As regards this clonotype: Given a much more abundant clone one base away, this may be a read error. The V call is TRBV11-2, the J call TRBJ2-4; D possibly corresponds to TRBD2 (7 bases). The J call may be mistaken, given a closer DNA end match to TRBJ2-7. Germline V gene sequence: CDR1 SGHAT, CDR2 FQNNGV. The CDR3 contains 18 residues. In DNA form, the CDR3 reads TGTGCCAGCAGCTTTACGAAGGGGGGGCGTCTTCTGGGAAGCGAGCAGTACTTC. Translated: CASSFTKGGRLLGSEQYF.

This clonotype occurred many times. The CDR3 spells CSARTELGGYTF. Written as DNA, the CDR3 is TGCAGCGCCCGGACAGAGCTAGGAGGCTACACCTTC. The V call is TRBV29-1, the J call TRBJ1-2, with D possibly matching TRBD1 (6 bases). This CDR3 has 12 residues. CDR1 is SQVTM and CDR2 is ANQGSEA in the germline V gene. The V and J ends lost 7 bases and 8 bases respectively, with 17 bases between them.

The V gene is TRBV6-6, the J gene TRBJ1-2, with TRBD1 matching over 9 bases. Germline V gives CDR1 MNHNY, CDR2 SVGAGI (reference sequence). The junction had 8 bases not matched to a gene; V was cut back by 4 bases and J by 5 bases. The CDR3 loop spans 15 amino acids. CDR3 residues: CASSSPQGADYGYTF. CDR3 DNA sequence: TGTGCCAGCAGTTCCCCACAGGGGGCTGATTATGGCTACACCTTC.

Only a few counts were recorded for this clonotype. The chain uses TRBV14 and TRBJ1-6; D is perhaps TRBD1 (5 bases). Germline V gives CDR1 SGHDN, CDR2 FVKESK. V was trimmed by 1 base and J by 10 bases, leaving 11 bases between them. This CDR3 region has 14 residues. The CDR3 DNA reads TGTGCCAGCAGCCAAGCGCAGGGCGGCTCACCCCTCCACTTT. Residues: CASSQAQGGSPLHF.

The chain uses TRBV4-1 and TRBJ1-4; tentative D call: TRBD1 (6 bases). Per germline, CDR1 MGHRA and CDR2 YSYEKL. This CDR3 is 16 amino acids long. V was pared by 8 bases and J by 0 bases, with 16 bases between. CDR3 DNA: TGCGCCAGCCACAGGGAGCCCTTCGCAACTAATGAAAAACTGTTTTTT. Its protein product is CASHREPFATNEKLFF.

CDR3 protein: CSVEDRGSLLTDTQYF. The CDR3 DNA reads as TGCAGCGTTGAAGACAGGGGGTCCCTCCTCACAGATACGCAGTATTTT. This chain uses TRBV29-1 with TRBJ2-3; 7 nucleotides line up with TRBD1. The CDR3 runs 16 residues. Germline values: CDR1 SQVTM, CDR2 ANQGSEA. Trimming at V came to 0 bases and at J to 2 bases, leaving 8 bases not matched to a gene.

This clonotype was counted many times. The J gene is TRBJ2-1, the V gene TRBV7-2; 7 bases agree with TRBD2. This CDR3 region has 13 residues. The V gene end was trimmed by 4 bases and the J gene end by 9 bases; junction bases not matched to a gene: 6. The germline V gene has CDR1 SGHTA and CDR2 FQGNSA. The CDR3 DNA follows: TGTGCCAGCAGCTCGAGCGGGAACGGTGAGCAGTTCTTC. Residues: CASSSSGNGEQFF.

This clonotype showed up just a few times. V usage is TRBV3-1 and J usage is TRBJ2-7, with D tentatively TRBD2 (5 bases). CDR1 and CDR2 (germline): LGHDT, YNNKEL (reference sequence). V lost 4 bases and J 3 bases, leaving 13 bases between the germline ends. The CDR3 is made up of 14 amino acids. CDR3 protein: CASSPEGGYYEQYF. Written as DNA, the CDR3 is TGTGCCAGCAGCCCCGAGGGCGGATACTACGAGCAGTACTTC.

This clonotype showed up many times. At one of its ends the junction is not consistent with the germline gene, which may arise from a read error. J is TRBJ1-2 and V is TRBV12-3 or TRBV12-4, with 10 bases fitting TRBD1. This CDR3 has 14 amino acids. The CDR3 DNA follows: TGTGCCAGCTGTTTACGACAGGGGGCGTGGGGCTACACCTTC. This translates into CASCLRQGAWGYTF.

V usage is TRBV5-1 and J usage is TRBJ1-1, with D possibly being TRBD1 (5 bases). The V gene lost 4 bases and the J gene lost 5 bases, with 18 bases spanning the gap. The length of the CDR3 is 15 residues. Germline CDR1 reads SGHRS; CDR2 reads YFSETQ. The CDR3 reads CASSPGWDVSTEAFF. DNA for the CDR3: TGCGCCAGCAGCCCTGGTTGGGACGTGAGTACTGAAGCTTTCTTT.

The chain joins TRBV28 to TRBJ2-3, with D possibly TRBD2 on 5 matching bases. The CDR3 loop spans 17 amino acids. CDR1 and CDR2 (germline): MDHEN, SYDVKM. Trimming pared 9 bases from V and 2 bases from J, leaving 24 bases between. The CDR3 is CASTRLSGEENTDTQYF. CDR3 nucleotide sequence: TGTGCCAGTACACGATTAAGCGGAGAAGAGAACACAGATACGCAGTATTTT.

The CDR3 is CAISEPSGLAGETQYF. In nucleotides, the CDR3 is TGTGCCATCAGTGAGCCGTCCGGACTAGCGGGAGAGACCCAGTACTTC. This chain connects TRBV10-3 to TRBJ2-5, with 11 positions matching TRBD2. The CDR3 length is 16 residues. Germline CDR1 is ENHRY and CDR2 is SYGVKD. The J segment lost 4 bases and the V segment lost 2 bases, leaving 6 bases of the junction unmatched.

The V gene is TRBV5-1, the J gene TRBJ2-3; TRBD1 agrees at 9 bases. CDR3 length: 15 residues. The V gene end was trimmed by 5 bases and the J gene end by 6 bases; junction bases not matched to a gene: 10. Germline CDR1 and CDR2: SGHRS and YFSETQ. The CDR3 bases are TGCGCCAGCAGAATCACAGGGGGCCAAGGGGATACGCAGTATTTT. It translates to CASRITGGQGDTQYF.

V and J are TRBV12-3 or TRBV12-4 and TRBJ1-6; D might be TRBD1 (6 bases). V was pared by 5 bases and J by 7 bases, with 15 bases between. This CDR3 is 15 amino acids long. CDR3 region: CASSGHRDTNSPLHF. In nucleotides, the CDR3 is TGTGCCAGCAGTGGGCACCGGGACACAAATTCACCCCTCCACTTT.

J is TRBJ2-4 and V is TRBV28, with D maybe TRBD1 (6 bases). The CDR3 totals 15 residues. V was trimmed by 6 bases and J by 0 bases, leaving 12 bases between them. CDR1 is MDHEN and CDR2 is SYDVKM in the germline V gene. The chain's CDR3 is CASRRQVSAKNIQYF. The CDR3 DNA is TGTGCCAGCAGAAGACAGGTTTCAGCCAAAAACATTCAGTACTTC.

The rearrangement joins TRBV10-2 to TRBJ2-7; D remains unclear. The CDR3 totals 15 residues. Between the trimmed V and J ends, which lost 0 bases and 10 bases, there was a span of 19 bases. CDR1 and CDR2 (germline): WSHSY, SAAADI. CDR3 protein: CASSESKGQVSGQYF. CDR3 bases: TGCGCCAGCAGTGAGTCGAAGGGCCAAGTCAGTGGACAGTACTTC.

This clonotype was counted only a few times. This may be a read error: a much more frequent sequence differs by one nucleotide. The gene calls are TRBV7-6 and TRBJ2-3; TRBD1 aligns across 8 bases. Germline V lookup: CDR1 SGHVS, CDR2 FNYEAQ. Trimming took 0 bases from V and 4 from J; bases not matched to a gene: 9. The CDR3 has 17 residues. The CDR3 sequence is CASSLADRELYSDTQYF. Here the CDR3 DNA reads TGTGCCAGCAGCTTAGCGGACAGGGAATTGTATTCAGATACGCAGTATTTT.

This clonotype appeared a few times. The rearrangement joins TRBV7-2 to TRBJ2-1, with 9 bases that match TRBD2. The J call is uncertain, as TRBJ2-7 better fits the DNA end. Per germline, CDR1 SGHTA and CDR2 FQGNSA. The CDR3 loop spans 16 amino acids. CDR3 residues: CASSLVTSGPYNEQYF. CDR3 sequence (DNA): TGTGCCAGCAGCTTAGTCACTAGCGGGCCCTACAATGAGCAGTACTTC.

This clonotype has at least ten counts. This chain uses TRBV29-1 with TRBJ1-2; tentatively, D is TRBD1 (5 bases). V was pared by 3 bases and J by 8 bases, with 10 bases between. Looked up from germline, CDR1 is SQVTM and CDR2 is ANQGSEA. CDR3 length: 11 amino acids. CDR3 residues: CSVEGGMGYTF. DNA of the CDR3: TGCAGCGTTGAGGGGGGTATGGGCTACACCTTC.

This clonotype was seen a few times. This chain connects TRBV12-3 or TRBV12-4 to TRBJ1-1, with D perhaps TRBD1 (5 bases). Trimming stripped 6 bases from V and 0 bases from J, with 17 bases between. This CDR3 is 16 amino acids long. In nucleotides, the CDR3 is TGTGCCAGCAGCCATATTCCCGGGACTATGAACACTGAAGCTTTCTTT. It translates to CASSHIPGTMNTEAFF.

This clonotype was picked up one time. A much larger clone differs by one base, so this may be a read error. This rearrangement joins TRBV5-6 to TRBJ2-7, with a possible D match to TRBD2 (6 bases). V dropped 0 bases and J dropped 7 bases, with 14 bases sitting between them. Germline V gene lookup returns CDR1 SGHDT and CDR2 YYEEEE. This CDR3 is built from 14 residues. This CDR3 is CASSLGQDYNEQYF. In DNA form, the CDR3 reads TGTGCCAGCAGCTTGGGTCAGGACTACAATGAGCAGTACTTC. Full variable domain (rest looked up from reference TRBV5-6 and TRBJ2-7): DAGVTQSPTHLIKTRGQQVTLRCSPKSGHDTVSWYQQALGQGPQFIFQYYEEEERQRGNFPDRFSGHQFPNYSSELNVNALLLGDSALYLCASSLGQDYNEQYFGPGTRLTVT.

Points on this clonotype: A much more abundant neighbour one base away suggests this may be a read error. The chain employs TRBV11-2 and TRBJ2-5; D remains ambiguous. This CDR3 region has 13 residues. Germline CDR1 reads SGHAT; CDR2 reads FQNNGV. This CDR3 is CANSSMASETQYF. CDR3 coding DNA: TGTGCCAACAGCTCCATGGCCTCAGAGACCCAGTACTTC.

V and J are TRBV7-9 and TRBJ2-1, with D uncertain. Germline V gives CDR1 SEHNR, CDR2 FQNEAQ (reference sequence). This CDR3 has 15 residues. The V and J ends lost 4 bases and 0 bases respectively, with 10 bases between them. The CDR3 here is CASSYDRSSYNEQFF. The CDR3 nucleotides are TGTGCCAGCAGCTACGACCGAAGCTCCTACAATGAGCAGTTCTTC.

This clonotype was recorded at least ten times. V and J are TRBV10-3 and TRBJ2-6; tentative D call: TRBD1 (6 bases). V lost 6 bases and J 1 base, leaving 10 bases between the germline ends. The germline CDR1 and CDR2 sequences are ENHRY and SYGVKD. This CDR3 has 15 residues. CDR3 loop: CAIREGQSGANVLTF. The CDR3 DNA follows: TGTGCCATCAGGGAAGGACAGTCTGGGGCCAACGTCCTGACTTTC.

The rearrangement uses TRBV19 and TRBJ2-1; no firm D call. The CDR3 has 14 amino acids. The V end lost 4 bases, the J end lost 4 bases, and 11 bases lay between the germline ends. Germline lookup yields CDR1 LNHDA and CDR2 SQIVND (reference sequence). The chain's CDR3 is CASSNDLGYNEQFF. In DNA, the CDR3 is TGTGCCAGTAGTAATGACCTGGGTTACAATGAGCAGTTCTTC.

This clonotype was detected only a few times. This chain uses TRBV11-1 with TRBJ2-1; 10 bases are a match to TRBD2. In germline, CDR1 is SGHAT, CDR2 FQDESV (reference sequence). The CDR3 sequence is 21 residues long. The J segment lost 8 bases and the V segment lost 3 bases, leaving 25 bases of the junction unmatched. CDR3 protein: CASSFPPLSLKREGPPHEQFF. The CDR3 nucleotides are TGTGCCAGCAGCTTCCCTCCCTTAAGCTTAAAGCGGGAGGGCCCTCCCCATGAGCAGTTCTTC.